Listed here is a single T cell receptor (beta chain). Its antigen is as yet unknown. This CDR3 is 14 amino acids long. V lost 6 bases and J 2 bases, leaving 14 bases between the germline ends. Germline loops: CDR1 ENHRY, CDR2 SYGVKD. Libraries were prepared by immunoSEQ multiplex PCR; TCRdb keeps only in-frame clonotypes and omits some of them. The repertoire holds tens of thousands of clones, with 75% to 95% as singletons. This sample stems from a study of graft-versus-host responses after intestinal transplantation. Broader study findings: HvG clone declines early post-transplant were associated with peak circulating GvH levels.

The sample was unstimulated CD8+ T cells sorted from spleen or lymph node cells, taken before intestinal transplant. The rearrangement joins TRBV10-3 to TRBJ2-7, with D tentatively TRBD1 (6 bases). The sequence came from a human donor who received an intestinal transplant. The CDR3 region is CAISRTGFAYEQYF. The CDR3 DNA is TGTGCCATCAGCCGAACAGGGTTCGCCTACGAGCAGTACTTC.